The 11 T cell receptor beta chains below come from one sample, sequenced in a study of T cell responses to AZD1222 COVID-19 vaccine. Data came from immunoSEQ multiplex PCR; TCRdb stores just in-frame clones and leaves some out. The data hold some 180,000 clones, with roughly 92% observed a single time. The sequences come from peripheral blood, collected on day 0 of AZD1222 vaccination. The receptors come from an adult in good health.

This rearrangement joins TRBV24-1 to TRBJ2-7; D unresolved. The CDR3 sequence is 12 residues long. The V end was cut by 4 bases, the J end by 3 bases, with 6 bases between. CDR1 is KGHDR, CDR2 SFDVKD, per germline. The CDR3 loop reads CATSDDHYEQYF. DNA of the CDR3: TGTGCCACCAGTGACGATCACTACGAGCAGTACTTC.

The chain recombines TRBV7-3 with TRBJ2-5; TRBD2 might be the D (7 bases). The V end was cut by 5 bases, the J end by 5 bases, with 21 bases between. Germline CDR1 SGHTA, CDR2 FQGTGA. There are 16 residues in the CDR3. CDR3 DNA sequence: TGTGCCAGCAGCCCAGAAGGGGGGGGCCAGCTGGAGACCCAGTACTTC. Translation: CASSPEGGGQLETQYF. The full variable domain, with the rest looked up from reference TRBV7-3 and TRBJ2-5, is GAGVSQTPSNKVTEKGKYVELRCDPISGHTALYWYRQSLGQGPEFLIYFQGTGAADDSGLPNDRFFAVRPEGSVSTLKIQRTERGDSAVYLCASSPEGGGQLETQYFGPGTRLLVL.

The rearrangement links TRBV28 to TRBJ1-5; D unresolved. Germline CDR1 and CDR2: MDHEN and SYDVKM. CDR3 length equals 12 residues. V lost 3 bases and J lost 4, with 4 bases in between. CDR3 residues: CASSLANQPQHF. The CDR3 nucleotides are TGTGCCAGCAGTTTGGCGAATCAGCCCCAGCATTTT.

This clone was seen just once. The chain couples TRBV14 to TRBJ2-1; D unclear. Trimming shortened V by 4 bases and J by 6 bases, and 10 bases separated the two germline ends. The length of the CDR3 is 13 residues. Germline CDR1 and CDR2: SGHDN and FVKESK. In nucleotides, the CDR3 is TGTGCCAGCAGCCCCTCAGAGAGCAATGAGCAGTTCTTC. It encodes CASSPSESNEQFF.

V gene TRBV27 combines with J gene TRBJ1-2; D is perhaps TRBD1 (6 bases). CDR1 is MNHEY, CDR2 SMNVEV, per germline (reference sequence). V dropped 6 bases and J dropped 7 bases, with 15 bases sitting between them. The CDR3 length is 13 residues. This CDR3 is CASSYRDLRGYTF. The CDR3 DNA sequence: TGTGCCAGCAGCTACAGGGATCTTCGTGGCTACACCTTC.

The chain links TRBV7-9 to TRBJ2-1; D perhaps matches TRBD2 (6 bases). This CDR3 is built from 16 residues. Germline CDR1 reads SEHNR; CDR2 reads FQNEAQ (reference sequence). Trimming shortened V by 1 base and J by 0 bases, and 10 bases separated the two germline ends. This CDR3 is CASSLVPTSSYNEQFF. The CDR3 DNA is TGTGCCAGCAGCTTAGTTCCGACTAGCTCCTACAATGAGCAGTTCTTC.

This chain joins TRBV28 and TRBJ1-6; D not certain. From germline, CDR1 is MDHEN and CDR2 SYDVKM. Trimming cost V 1 base and J 8 bases, with 9 bases left between them. The CDR3 is made up of 14 amino acids. CDR3 region: CASSLLTRDSPLHF. Here the CDR3 DNA reads TGTGCCAGCAGTTTATTGACGAGGGATTCACCCCTCCACTTT.

The chain joins TRBV2 to TRBJ1-6; D perhaps matches TRBD1 (5 bases). Trimming pared 7 bases from V and 0 bases from J, leaving 7 bases between. CDR3 length: 14 residues. Germline V gives CDR1 SNHLY, CDR2 FYNNEI. The CDR3 bases are TGTGCCAGCAATGGGGGCTCCTATAATTCACCCCTCCACTTT. This translates into CASNGGSYNSPLHF.

CDR3 DNA: TGCGCCAGCAGCTTGGGGGGGATCGACTATGGCTACACCTTC. It specifies CASSLGGIDYGYTF. The chain is built from TRBV5-1 and TRBJ1-2; tentatively, D is TRBD1 (5 bases). The CDR3 has 14 amino acids. Germline-derived CDR1 and CDR2 are SGHRS and YFSETQ. V lost 0 bases, J lost 3 bases, and 9 bases lay in between.

This clone was seen more than once but under ten times. In DNA form, the CDR3 reads TGTGCCAGTATTGGACCCTTGGGCGAGCAGTACTTC. This sequence encodes CASIGPLGEQYF. This sequence joins TRBV27 and TRBJ2-7; D is unresolved. V was shortened by 9 bases and J by 6 bases, with 15 bases between the two germline ends. The CDR3 spans 12 residues. CDR1 and CDR2 (germline): MNHEY, SMNVEV (reference sequence).

This chain links TRBV5-5 with TRBJ2-3; 12 bases map to TRBD2. This CDR3 comprises 14 residues. J gave up 6 bases and V 4 bases, and 3 bases lay outside the gene matches. Per germline, CDR1 SGHKS and CDR2 YYEKEE (reference sequence). In nucleotides, the CDR3 is TGTGCCAGCAGCCGGACTAGCGGGAAGGATACGCAGTATTTT. Encoded protein: CASSRTSGKDTQYF.